The 16 T cell receptor beta chains given below trace back to one sample, sequenced in a study of T cell changes during pregnancy in multiple sclerosis. Measured with immunoSEQ multiplex PCR; TCRdb has only the in-frame clones, and not every one. This sample has fewer than 40,000 clones; approximately 90% occur once, and the top ten carry around a tenth. The sample in question was CD8+ T cells from peripheral blood mononuclear cells, obtained before pregnancy. Source of these receptors: a female donor with multiple sclerosis, enrolled in a pregnancy study.

This clone has only one observation. This chain connects TRBV4-2 to TRBJ2-7; 9 bases are shared with TRBD1. Germline V lookup: CDR1 LGHNA, CDR2 YNFKEQ. This CDR3 is built from 16 residues. After removal of 1 base from V and 4 bases from J, the junction contained 8 bases not matched to a gene. This CDR3 is CASSQGVGQGNYEQYF. The CDR3 DNA is TGTGCCAGCAGCCAAGGTGTCGGACAGGGGAATTACGAGCAGTACTTC.

The rearrangement uses TRBV27 and TRBJ2-5; D is perhaps TRBD2 (6 bases). From germline, CDR1 is MNHEY and CDR2 SMNVEV (reference sequence). This CDR3 spans 14 amino acids. V shed 7 bases and J shed 3 bases, with 15 bases lying between them. This chain's CDR3 is CASMGGGDKETQYF. CDR3 DNA sequence: TGTGCCAGCATGGGGGGTGGGGATAAAGAGACCCAGTACTTC.

This clone was picked up a small number of times. The chain recombines TRBV19 with TRBJ2-5, with D possibly matching TRBD2 (5 bases). The V gene's germline CDR1 is LNHDA and CDR2 SQIVND (reference sequence). CDR3 length equals 14 residues. V was pared by 3 bases and J by 5 bases, with 13 bases between. DNA of the CDR3: TGTGCCAGTAGTATCGACGGGGAAGCGGAGACCCAGTACTTC. Encoded protein: CASSIDGEAETQYF. The full variable domain, with the rest looked up from reference TRBV19 and TRBJ2-5, is DGGITQSPKYLFRKEGQNVTLSCEQNLNHDAMYWYRQDPGQGLRLIYYSQIVNDFQKGDIAEGYSVSREKKESFPLTVTSAQKNPTAFYLCASSIDGEAETQYFGPGTRLLVL.

The CDR3, as DNA: TGTGCCAGCAGCCAACACAGGTTCACGAACACTGAAGCTTTCTTT. Its translation: CASSQHRFTNTEAFF. V gene TRBV5-4 combines with J gene TRBJ1-1, with a weak D call TRBD1 (5 bases). This CDR3 region has 15 residues. Germline lookup yields CDR1 SGHNT and CDR2 YYREEE (reference sequence). The germline V and J ends were trimmed by 4 bases and 1 base, with 14 bases remaining between them.

This clone was seen a handful of times. This sequence joins TRBV19 and TRBJ1-1; D uncertain. Germline V CDR1 and CDR2: LNHDA, SQIVND (reference sequence). The CDR3 covers 13 residues. Trimming took 5 bases from V and 0 from J, leaving 7 bases between them. CDR3 loop: CASSSSLNTEAFF. As DNA, the CDR3 is TGTGCCAGTAGTTCGAGCCTGAACACTGAAGCTTTCTTT.

Points on this clone: Other DNA variants within this sample encode the same CDR3. This chain links TRBV5-4 with TRBJ2-1, with D perhaps matching TRBD1 (5 bases). The CDR3 extends over 13 amino acids. Looked up from germline, CDR1 is SGHNT and CDR2 is YYREEE (reference sequence). V was trimmed by 5 bases and J by 4 bases, leaving 10 bases between them. CDR3 sequence reads: CASRPDSYNEQFF. The CDR3 nucleotides read TGTGCCAGCAGGCCAGACAGTTACAATGAGCAGTTCTTC.

The chain combines TRBV11-3 with TRBJ2-1, with a weak D call TRBD2 (6 bases). Deletions cut 11 bases from V and 8 bases from J, with 22 bases between. Germline V gene data show CDR1 as SGHNT and CDR2 as YENEEA. This CDR3 comprises 14 residues. The CDR3 is CASSPYGSPDEQFF. Written as DNA, the CDR3 is TGTGCCTCATCCCCCTACGGGAGTCCCGATGAGCAGTTCTTC.

This chain connects TRBV7-3 to TRBJ2-2, with D possibly TRBD1 on 8 matching bases. Germline CDR1 reads SGHTA; CDR2 reads FQGTGA. This CDR3 comprises 15 residues. Trimming shortened V by 8 bases and J by 5 bases, and 18 bases separated the two germline ends. The CDR3 reads CASGGGQAPTGELFF. In DNA form, the CDR3 reads TGTGCCAGCGGGGGGGGACAGGCCCCAACCGGGGAGCTGTTTTTT.

This clone was counted at least ten times. V is TRBV7-9 and J is TRBJ2-3; TRBD2 might be the D (6 bases). The CDR3 spans 15 residues. V was cut by 8 bases and J by 4 bases, with 19 bases left in between. The germline CDR1 and CDR2 sequences are SEHNR and FQNEAQ (reference sequence). The CDR3, as DNA: TGTGCCAGCGGGAGTAGCGGCCCAGAGGCAGATACGCAGTATTTT. It encodes CASGSSGPEADTQYF.

In DNA, the CDR3 is TGTGCCAGCAGCCCAGCCGGGACTAGCCTCACCGGGGAGCTGTTTTTT. It yields the protein CASSPAGTSLTGELFF. The rearrangement joins TRBV7-9 to TRBJ2-2, with TRBD2 matching over 9 bases. The CDR3 covers 16 residues. Trimming took 5 bases from V and 4 from J; bases not matched to a gene: 8. Germline lookup yields CDR1 SEHNR and CDR2 FQNEAQ (reference sequence).

This clone was picked up a small number of times. The J gene is TRBJ1-6, the V gene TRBV19, with D possibly being TRBD1 (6 bases). Germline CDR1 LNHDA, CDR2 SQIVND (reference sequence). V gave up 3 bases and J gave up 7 bases, with 13 bases separating them. CDR3 length: 15 amino acids. The DNA of the CDR3 is TGTGCCAGTAGTATTGGCAGGGGATCCAATTCACCCCTCCACTTT. Its translation: CASSIGRGSNSPLHF.

With regard to this clone: Germline is not matched at one junction end, which may reflect a read error. This chain uses TRBV28 with TRBJ2-7; maybe TRBD1 (5 bases). This CDR3 has 15 amino acids. Germline CDR1 reads MDHEN; CDR2 reads SYDVKM. The CDR3 spells CATSRADGHSYEQYF. The CDR3 bases are TGTGCCACCAGTCGGGCGGACGGACACTCCTACGAGCAGTACTTC.

This chain joins TRBV6-5 and TRBJ2-5, with D perhaps TRBD2 (5 bases). CDR3 size: 13 residues. Trimming stripped 2 bases from V and 5 bases from J, with 9 bases between. The germline gives CDR1 MNHEY, CDR2 SVGAGI. The CDR3 region is CASSYGLGETQYF. The CDR3 DNA follows: TGTGCCAGCAGTTACGGACTTGGGGAGACCCAGTACTTC.

This chain joins TRBV19 and TRBJ1-2; D may be TRBD1 (6 bases). The length of the CDR3 is 15 residues. Per germline, CDR1 LNHDA and CDR2 SQIVND (reference sequence). V gave up 0 bases and J gave up 6 bases, with 14 bases separating them. This CDR3 reads CASSIDRRTEDGYTF. The CDR3 DNA sequence: TGTGCCAGTAGTATAGATCGGCGGACAGAGGATGGCTACACCTTC.

This clone was detected a few times. This chain connects TRBV28 to TRBJ1-2; the D is unclear. The CDR3 is 13 amino acids. Germline V lookup: CDR1 MDHEN, CDR2 SYDVKM. The V end lost 5 bases, the J end lost 6 bases, and 13 bases lay between the germline ends. CDR3 coding DNA: TGTGCCAGCAGTCACTACATAGCCGATGGCTACACCTTC. Translating gives CASSHYIADGYTF.

This clone was seen only once. J is TRBJ1-2 and V is TRBV7-9, with TRBD1 as a possible D gene (5 bases). The CDR3 extends over 15 amino acids. CDR1 is SEHNR, CDR2 FQNEAQ, per germline (reference sequence). V was trimmed by 3 bases and J by 7 bases, leaving 18 bases between them. The CDR3: CASSFETGTFFGYTF. The CDR3 DNA follows: TGTGCCAGCAGCTTTGAGACCGGGACTTTTTTTGGCTACACCTTC.